This TCR beta chain originates from a study of shared clonotypes between healthy human individuals (dated by TCRdb to 2018 to 2021). Some background on the complete study: Three men and two women, aged 18 to 49 years, made up the cohort. For each donor, CD4 naive and CD4 memory were each run on three plates, CD8 naive on two plates, and CD8 memory on one plate. The study deeply sequenced blood TCR repertoires of about five healthy adults to estimate repertoire size and the extent of clonotype sharing between individuals. Libraries were prepared and TCR repertoires were sequenced by different laboratories using diverse techniques, in order to increase sequencing depth and limit assay-specific biases. Per donor, leukapheresis produced somewhere between about 0.94 and 8.9 billion PBMCs.

CDR1 and CDR2, looked up from the germline V gene, are MNHNS and SASEGT. Including the terminal cysteine and phenylalanine, the CDR3 comprises 13 residues. Only the CDR3 DNA stays, 39 bases, in frame from base 1. The trim is 5 bases for V and 0 bases for J, with a gap of 7 bases between the germline ends. For the CD8 naive samples, CD45RO-negative cells were positively selected for CCR7, yielding a CD45RA+CCR7+ population from which TemRA cells were excluded. The donors were healthy, HIV-negative adults who had no recently reported acute infections or vaccinations. Every donor was a Caucasian adult residing in Nashville, Tennessee, USA. Blood was collected by leukapheresis, and PBMCs were isolated by Ficoll-Histopaque density gradient centrifugation and then cryopreserved in liquid nitrogen vapor phase. Purity and quantity of every magnetically sorted T cell population were checked by analytical flow cytometry. Each sorted fraction had its genomic DNA isolated and then quantified by UV absorbance on a Nanodrop 2000c.

Using the deep immunoSEQ assay, TCR CDR3 regions were amplified from genomic DNA by multiplex PCR. Genomic DNA extracted from each cell subset was distributed evenly over all wells of several immunoSEQ 96-well plates, and each plate served as one replicate. For sorted subsets, roughly 190 ng of genomic DNA, equivalent to around 30,000 T cell genomes, went into each replicate PCR. Purified libraries were measured with a Qubit 3.0 fluorometer, size-checked on a Bioanalyzer 2100, and measured again with the KAPA Library Quantification kit. Every immunoSEQ 96-well plate was sequenced on a dedicated single-read 150-cycle Illumina NextSeq 550 flow cell. Under the source paper's analysis protocol: Because only junctional sequences without quality scores were contained in the immunoSEQ output, filtering matching that applied to full-length reads could not be performed. To assign V/J genes and CDR3, sequences were annotated using PyIR, a Python wrapper for IgBLAST v1.9, with IMGT germline references. Any read was removed if the V/J assignment was weak (E-value above 1e-6), the CDR3 was missing, or the read contained stop codons, out-of-frame junctions, or ambiguous translated residues. V3J clonotypes were defined as sequences sharing an identical inferred V gene, J gene, and CDR3 amino acid sequence. Percentage overlap between repertoires was calculated by dividing the number of shared unique clonotypes by the size of the smaller repertoire. RTK rarefaction, the Chao1 estimator, and Recon v2.1 estimates of unobserved clonotypes were used to assess repertoire richness. For all TCRbeta clonotypes obtained by the gDNA method from a handful of donors, generation probabilities were computed with OLGA. In TCRdb, the immuneACCESS table is reduced to in-frame sequences with V and J assigned. These tables do not hold every clone; where another copy was compared, an unresolved V gene accounts for under half, and the others remain unexplained. Clonal size and the V and J genes are those of that table, whereas D and trimming came from the DNA. The sample yields almost 700,000 clones; about 92% were counted once. The ten largest account for 24% of the sample.

What the study reported, not specific to this receptor: Based on pairwise subsampling, the degree of clonotype sharing among donors was expected to be affected by sequencing depth. Rarefaction of sorted-subset datasets indicated incomplete sequencing despite the large sequencing depth. Clonotypes shared by all four sorted-subset donors showed higher generation probabilities than non-shared clonotypes. Sampling was restricted to blood, and TCR repertoires in tissue are likely to differ from TCR repertoires in blood. When a handful of donors were compared, the shared fraction of clonotypes was around 5.1% for naive CD4, approximately 3.5% for naive CD8, roughly 2.5% for memory CD4, and around 0.37% for memory CD8. Because the study included a small number of donors, the genetic and exposure-history diversity represented was limited. Estimated clonotype richness was generally larger for naive than for memory subsets.

In regard to this clone: The target of this receptor is not known. No base qualities exist here, and no much larger clone lies one base off it.

The clonotype comes from a young man in good health. The sequence is built from TRBV6-1 and TRBJ1-1, with TRBD1 as a weak D call on 6 bases. Sequencing used naive CD8+ T cells sorted from blood. Taken with the paper, the label for cell subset or site translates to: CD45RA+CCR7+. The CDR3 here reads CASSPGVNTEAFF. The DNA is TGTGCCAGCAGTCCAGGGGTGAACACTGAAGCTTTCTTT.